This TCR beta chain was sequenced for a study of blood T cells in healthy people across ages. Study in general: The capture of about one barcoded beta molecule per two T cells was achieved by template switching. Study-wide results and caveats: Among T cells, TCR beta diversity per million cells dropped roughly linearly as age rose. Relative to aged donors, long-lived donors carried more naive CD4+ cells and displayed higher diversity.

With a J-beta primer mix and a sample-barcoded 5' primer, a second PCR ran about 7 to 12 cycles. TCRdb used MiXCR to reprocess the 5' RACE reads, holding one entry per CDR3 protein. The sample contains more than 900,000 distinct CDR3 sequences, around 29% of which appear only once. Germline CDR1 reads DFQATT; CDR2 reads SNEGSKA (reference sequence). V shed 6 bases, J shed 1 base, and the junction held 10 bases outside the gene matches. The CDR3 has 15 residues. This clonotype has at least ten counts. The antigen remains undetermined. These data were also filed under a second study, of T cells of mothers and their children. That paper adds: Healthy Caucasian mothers, a few in number, and their six children were the donors.

This receptor was taken from a woman aged 40 to 50 in good health. The chain recombines TRBV20-1 with TRBJ2-5, with TRBD1 matching 8 bases. The sample was blood. The CDR3 nucleotides are TGCAGTGCAGAAATACAGGGGGTCAGCCAAGAGACCCAGTACTTC. As protein: CSAEIQGVSQETQYF.